A selection of T cell receptor beta chains follows, all from one sample in a study of shared clonotypes between healthy human individuals. Assay used: immunoSEQ multiplex PCR; TCRdb lists only in-frame clones, some missing. Of under 1,100,000 clones in the sample, 65% to 80% were seen once. Input material: memory CD4+ T cells sorted from blood. These receptors were taken from a man aged 18 to 29 in good health. The CDR3 runs from the conserved cysteine through the conserved F or W. The D gene is left open where the match is weak. Only some rows state a clone size, as once, few, many or a class for expanded clones.

V gene: TRBV6-6
J gene: TRBJ2-2
clone size: NA
D gene: TRBD1
CDR3 DNA: TGTGCCAGCAGTCGCGGACAGGGGGCTTACACCGGGGAGCTGTTTTTT
CDR3 protein: CASSRGQGAYTGELFF

V gene: TRBV7-9
J gene: TRBJ1-5
clone size: NA
D gene: NA
CDR3 DNA: TGTGCCAGCAGCACCTTCGCGGGGCAGCCCCAGCATTTT
CDR3 protein: CASSTFAGQPQHF

V gene: TRBV5-8
J gene: TRBJ1-4
clone size: NA
D gene: NA
CDR3 DNA: TGTGCCAGCAGCTTGGGGGACACCGATAATGAAAAACTGTTTTTT
CDR3 protein: CASSLGDTDNEKLFF

V gene: TRBV18
J gene: TRBJ2-7
clone size: NA
D gene: NA
CDR3 DNA: TGTGCCAGCTCACCGACTGGCTCCTACCACTACTTC
CDR3 protein: CASSPTGSYHYF

V gene: TRBV7-2
J gene: TRBJ2-3
clone size: NA
D gene: NA
CDR3 DNA: TGTGCCAGCAGCTTAGACCCGGTCACAGATACGCAGTATTTT
CDR3 protein: CASSLDPVTDTQYF

V gene: TRBV6-5
J gene: TRBJ2-3
clone size: NA
D gene: NA
CDR3 DNA: TGTGCCAGCAGACTGACCGGGGCCCAAGATACGCAGTATTTT
CDR3 protein: CASRLTGAQDTQYF

V gene: TRBV7-9
J gene: TRBJ2-4
clone size: NA
D gene: TRBD1
CDR3 DNA: TGTGCCAGCAGCTTACGTCAGGGGGCCGACATTCAGTACTTC
CDR3 protein: CASSLRQGADIQYF

V gene: TRBV5-1
J gene: TRBJ2-7
clone size: NA
D gene: NA
CDR3 DNA: TGCGCCAGCAGCTTGGGTCCGGGCTCCTCCTACGAGCAGTACTTC
CDR3 protein: CASSLGPGSSYEQYF

V gene: TRBV6-5
J gene: TRBJ2-1
clone size: NA
D gene: NA
CDR3 DNA: TGTGCCAGCACTCGTTTCCCCTACAATGAGCAGTTCTTC
CDR3 protein: CASTRFPYNEQFF

V gene: TRBV2
J gene: TRBJ2-3
clone size: NA
D gene: NA
CDR3 DNA: TGTGCCAGCAGTGTTTTGGCGACGACCGCAGATACGCAGTATTTT
CDR3 protein: CASSVLATTADTQYF

V gene: TRBV7-2
J gene: TRBJ2-1
clone size: NA
D gene: NA
CDR3 DNA: TGTGCCAGCACCCTAGGCCCGGGCTCTGCCCAACAGACTGAGCAGTTCTTC
CDR3 protein: CASTLGPGSAQQTEQFF

V gene: TRBV6-5
J gene: TRBJ1-1
clone size: NA
D gene: NA
CDR3 DNA: TGTGCCAGCAGTCCCCGTTTGGACACTGAAGCTTTCTTT
CDR3 protein: CASSPRLDTEAFF

V gene: TRBV19
J gene: TRBJ2-2
clone size: NA
D gene: NA
CDR3 DNA: TGTGCCAGTAGCCCTCCCGGACTTATCGGCGGGGAGCTGTTTTTT
CDR3 protein: CASSPPGLIGGELFF

V gene: TRBV6-5
J gene: TRBJ2-1
clone size: NA
D gene: TRBD2
CDR3 DNA: TGTGCCAGCAGCGCTAGCGGGGGTCACAATGAGCAGTTCTTC
CDR3 protein: CASSASGGHNEQFF

V gene: TRBV4-1
J gene: TRBJ1-2
clone size: few
D gene: NA
CDR3 DNA: TGCGCCAGCAGCCAAGATGGGGGGGCGAATTATGGCTACACCTTC
CDR3 protein: CASSQDGGANYGYTF

V gene: TRBV4-1
J gene: TRBJ1-4
clone size: NA
D gene: NA
CDR3 DNA: TGCGCCAGCAGCCAAGTGGGGCAAGCAACTAATGAAAAACTGTTTTTT
CDR3 protein: CASSQVGQATNEKLFF

V gene: TRBV30
J gene: TRBJ1-4
clone size: few
D gene: NA
CDR3 DNA: TGTGCCTGGAGTGGTCGGAATGAAAAACTGTTTTTT
CDR3 protein: CAWSGRNEKLFF

V gene: TRBV5-1
J gene: TRBJ2-2
clone size: NA
D gene: TRBD2
CDR3 DNA: TGCGCCAGCAGTGGTGCGGCGGGGGGGCCGGGCACCGGGGAGCTGTTTTTT
CDR3 protein: CASSGAAGGPGTGELFF

V gene: TRBV6-5
J gene: TRBJ1-2
clone size: NA
D gene: NA
CDR3 DNA: TGTGCCAGCAGTTACTCCGAAGGACGAGGCTACACCTTC
CDR3 protein: CASSYSEGRGYTF

V gene: TRBV30
J gene: TRBJ2-2
clone size: NA
D gene: NA
CDR3 DNA: TGTGCCTGGAGTGTAGGCCTACTCTCGAACACCGGGGAGCTGTTTTTT
CDR3 protein: CAWSVGLLSNTGELFF

V gene: TRBV19
J gene: TRBJ1-4
clone size: NA
D gene: TRBD1
CDR3 DNA: TGTGCCAGTAACATCGGGACAGGGGGGGCAAAACTGTTTTTT
CDR3 protein: CASNIGTGGAKLFF

V gene: TRBV5-4
J gene: TRBJ2-5
clone size: NA
D gene: NA
CDR3 DNA: TGTGCCAGCAGCTCCCGGGTCAAATTCCAAGAGACCCAGTACTTC
CDR3 protein: CASSSRVKFQETQYF

V gene: TRBV5-1
J gene: TRBJ2-7
clone size: NA
D gene: NA
CDR3 DNA: TGCGCCAGCAGCTTGGCGCAGGGAACCTACGAGCAGTACTTC
CDR3 protein: CASSLAQGTYEQYF

V gene: TRBV7-8
J gene: TRBJ1-5
clone size: NA
D gene: TRBD1
CDR3 DNA: TGTGCCAGCAGCACAAACAGGGGCCAGCCCCAGCATTTT
CDR3 protein: CASSTNRGQPQHF

V gene: TRBV6-6
J gene: TRBJ1-1
clone size: NA
D gene: NA
CDR3 DNA: TGTGCCAGCAGTCAACGGGCTGACAGTTTCGCCGAAGCTTTCTTT
CDR3 protein: CASSQRADSFAEAFF

V gene: TRBV14
J gene: TRBJ2-7
clone size: NA
D gene: NA
CDR3 DNA: TGTGCCAGCAGCCACGGGGGGCGAGGCGAGCAGTACTTC
CDR3 protein: CASSHGGRGEQYF

V gene: TRBV7-2
J gene: TRBJ2-2
clone size: NA
D gene: NA
CDR3 DNA: TGTGCCAGCAGCTTAAGACAAAACACCGGGGAGCTGTTTTTT
CDR3 protein: CASSLRQNTGELFF

V gene: TRBV14
J gene: TRBJ1-5
clone size: NA
D gene: TRBD1
CDR3 DNA: TGTGCCAGCAGCCAAGGCGGGACAGGGAGGGATCAGCCCCAGCATTTT
CDR3 protein: CASSQGGTGRDQPQHF

V gene: TRBV10-3
J gene: TRBJ2-3
clone size: once
D gene: NA
CDR3 DNA: TGTGCCGTATCAGTTCAGGGGAGAACAGATACGCAGTATTTT
CDR3 protein: CAVSVQGRTDTQYF

V gene: TRBV9
J gene: TRBJ1-3
clone size: once
D gene: TRBD1
CDR3 DNA: TGTGCCAGCAGCCCGCGGGGGACAGCGAGCTCTGGAAACACCATATATTTT
CDR3 protein: CASSPRGTASSGNTIYF

V gene: TRBV30
J gene: TRBJ2-7
clone size: NA
D gene: NA
CDR3 DNA: TGTGCCTGGCAAGGGACCAAGCAGTACGAGCAGTACTTC
CDR3 protein: CAWQGTKQYEQYF

V gene: TRBV2
J gene: TRBJ1-6
clone size: NA
D gene: NA
CDR3 DNA: TGTGCCAGCAGTGAGAACGGCAGACTCAATTCACCCCTCCACTTT
CDR3 protein: CASSENGRLNSPLHF

V gene: TRBV7-2
J gene: TRBJ2-1
clone size: NA
D gene: TRBD2
CDR3 DNA: TGTGCCAGCAGCAGATCCGGGACTAGCGTCGGTGAGCAGTTCTTC
CDR3 protein: CASSRSGTSVGEQFF

V gene: TRBV30
J gene: TRBJ1-1
clone size: NA
D gene: NA
CDR3 DNA: TGTGCCTGGAGTGTCTTCCAGAACACTGAAGCTTTCTTT
CDR3 protein: CAWSVFQNTEAFF

V gene: TRBV6-6
J gene: TRBJ2-1
clone size: NA
D gene: NA
CDR3 DNA: TGTGCCAGCAGAAGAATTGAATTCTCCTACAATGAGCAGTTCTTC
CDR3 protein: CASRRIEFSYNEQFF

V gene: TRBV30
J gene: TRBJ1-2
clone size: NA
D gene: TRBD1
CDR3 DNA: TGTGCCTGGAGTGTTCAGGGGGCCGTAAGGGGCTACACCTTC
CDR3 protein: CAWSVQGAVRGYTF

V gene: TRBV29-1
J gene: TRBJ2-7
clone size: NA
D gene: TRBD1
CDR3 DNA: TGCAGCGTTGAACTGGGACAGGGAGGTGGGGAGCAGTACTTC
CDR3 protein: CSVELGQGGGEQYF

V gene: TRBV28
J gene: TRBJ2-7
clone size: NA
D gene: NA
CDR3 DNA: TGTGCCAGCAGTTCGACAGTTTACGAGCAGTACTTC
CDR3 protein: CASSSTVYEQYF

V gene: TRBV2
J gene: TRBJ2-7
clone size: NA
D gene: NA
CDR3 DNA: TGTGCCAGCAGTGCTGGCAGTCCCAGCTCCTACGAGCAGTACTTC
CDR3 protein: CASSAGSPSSYEQYF

V gene: TRBV7-9
J gene: TRBJ1-2
clone size: once
D gene: NA
CDR3 DNA: TGTGCCAGCAGCCCTGGGACGGGTCTTGGCTATGGCTACACCTTC
CDR3 protein: CASSPGTGLGYGYTF

V gene: TRBV9
J gene: TRBJ1-1
clone size: few
D gene: NA
CDR3 DNA: TGTGCCAGCAGCGTAGTCGGGAGGGTGAACACTGAAGCTTTCTTT
CDR3 protein: CASSVVGRVNTEAFF

V gene: TRBV5-4
J gene: TRBJ1-2
clone size: once
D gene: NA
CDR3 DNA: TGTGCCAGCAGCTTGAGGACAGATACTATGACCTTC
CDR3 protein: CASSLRTDTMTF

V gene: TRBV6-5
J gene: TRBJ1-4
clone size: NA
D gene: NA
CDR3 DNA: TGTGCCAGCAGTTCCCCGGGGAGGGGGGGTGAAAAACTGTTTTTT
CDR3 protein: CASSSPGRGGEKLFF

V gene: TRBV7-9
J gene: TRBJ1-2
clone size: NA
D gene: TRBD1
CDR3 DNA: TGTGCCAGCAGCCCACCAGGACAGGGGGAATATGGCTACACCTTC
CDR3 protein: CASSPPGQGEYGYTF

V gene: TRBV4-1
J gene: TRBJ1-6
clone size: NA
D gene: NA
CDR3 DNA: TGCGCCAGCAGCCAAGGGACCGACTATTCACCCCTCCACTTT
CDR3 protein: CASSQGTDYSPLHF

V gene: TRBV2
J gene: TRBJ1-1
clone size: NA
D gene: NA
CDR3 DNA: TGTGCCAGCAGTCCCGGGATGAACACTGAAGCTTTCTTT
CDR3 protein: CASSPGMNTEAFF

V gene: TRBV5-4
J gene: TRBJ2-2
clone size: NA
D gene: NA
CDR3 DNA: TGTGCCAGCAGCTTGGATGACCGTGGACCCGGGGAGCTGTTTTTT
CDR3 protein: CASSLDDRGPGELFF

V gene: TRBV6-5
J gene: TRBJ2-1
clone size: NA
D gene: NA
CDR3 DNA: TGTGCCAGCATCGACGGGACGGCGGGACGTTATGAGCAGTTCTTC
CDR3 protein: CASIDGTAGRYEQFF

V gene: TRBV11-2
J gene: TRBJ2-5
clone size: NA
D gene: TRBD2
CDR3 DNA: TGTGCCAGCAGCTTGAGCGGGATATTGCAAGAGACCCAGTACTTC
CDR3 protein: CASSLSGILQETQYF

V gene: TRBV7-3
J gene: TRBJ2-5
clone size: NA
D gene: NA
CDR3 DNA: TGTGCCAGCAGCTTACCGGGGAGCCCTCAGTACTTC
CDR3 protein: CASSLPGSPQYF

V gene: TRBV9
J gene: TRBJ2-1
clone size: NA
D gene: TRBD2
CDR3 DNA: TGTGCCAGCAGCGACCGACTAGCGGGAGCTTGGTCCTACAATGAGCAGTTCTTC
CDR3 protein: CASSDRLAGAWSYNEQFF

V gene: TRBV29-1
J gene: TRBJ2-1
clone size: NA
D gene: NA
CDR3 DNA: TGCAGCGTTGAAGCAGGGTACAATGAGCAGTTCTTC
CDR3 protein: CSVEAGYNEQFF

V gene: TRBV5-1
J gene: TRBJ2-2
clone size: NA
D gene: NA
CDR3 DNA: TGCGCCAGCAGCTTGGTTGCGGGGGCCTACACCGGGGAGCTGTTTTTT
CDR3 protein: CASSLVAGAYTGELFF

V gene: TRBV30
J gene: TRBJ1-6
clone size: many
D gene: NA
CDR3 DNA: TGTGCCTGGAGTGCCGACGACTATAATTCACCCCTCCACTTT
CDR3 protein: CAWSADDYNSPLHF

V gene: TRBV5-1
J gene: TRBJ2-1
clone size: NA
D gene: NA
CDR3 DNA: TGCGCCAGCAGCTCTAGGACCTACAAGAATGAGCAGTTCTTC
CDR3 protein: CASSSRTYKNEQFF

V gene: TRBV29-1
J gene: TRBJ2-1
clone size: few
D gene: TRBD1
CDR3 DNA: TGCAGCGTTGAAGATCGGACAGGGCGGTACGGTGAGCAGTTCTTC
CDR3 protein: CSVEDRTGRYGEQFF

V gene: TRBV6-1
J gene: TRBJ2-1
clone size: NA
D gene: NA
CDR3 DNA: TGTGCCAGCAATTTTGGGGTCTACAATGAGCAGTTCTTC
CDR3 protein: CASNFGVYNEQFF